The 6 T cell receptor beta chains given below trace back to one sample, sequenced in a study of blood T cell repertoires in COVID-19. Produced via immunoSEQ multiplex PCR; TCRdb's table is partial and in-frame only. The sample includes 150,000 to 200,000 clones, about 74% of them seen just once. The sequencing input was peripheral blood. These receptor sequences come from a woman older than 75 with acute or convalescent COVID-19.

The V call is TRBV28, the J call TRBJ2-1; TRBD1 matches at 8 bases. This CDR3 is 16 amino acids long. The germline gives CDR1 MDHEN, CDR2 SYDVKM. J gave up 1 base and V 7 bases, and 9 bases lay outside the gene matches. For the CDR3, the DNA is TGTGCCAGCACCCAGGGGGCTGCGGGGTCCTACAATGAGCAGTTCTTC. Amino acid sequence: CASTQGAAGSYNEQFF.

This chain links TRBV29-1 with TRBJ2-1, with TRBD2 matching 12 bases. The trim removed 7 bases at V and 8 bases at J, leaving 9 bases unmatched. The V gene's germline CDR1 is SQVTM and CDR2 ANQGSEA. The CDR3 is 14 amino acids. The CDR3 DNA is TGCAGCGCTACGCTAGCGGGAGGGCTCCATGAGCAGTTCTTC. Translated: CSATLAGGLHEQFF.

The rearrangement links TRBV27 to TRBJ1-2; 9 nucleotides match TRBD1. CDR1 MNHEY and CDR2 SMNVEV come from the germline V gene (reference sequence). After removal of 2 bases from V and 6 bases from J, the junction contained 10 bases not matched to a gene. CDR3 size: 16 residues. CDR3 amino acids: CASSLIHGTGINGYTF. The CDR3 DNA is TGTGCCAGCAGTTTAATTCACGGGACAGGGATCAATGGCTACACCTTC.

The genes are TRBV7-3 and TRBJ2-7; 14 positions agree with TRBD2. The CDR3 runs 15 residues. With 3 bases clipped from V and 4 bases from J, the junction kept 2 bases outside the gene matches. Germline assignment: CDR1 SGHTA and CDR2 FQGTGA. In DNA form, the CDR3 reads TGTGCCAGCAGCTTGGGACTAGCGGGAGATTACGAGCAGTACTTC. This sequence encodes CASSLGLAGDYEQYF.

The V call is TRBV5-8, the J call TRBJ2-5; D is possibly TRBD1 (6 bases). V was trimmed by 4 bases and J by 4 bases, leaving 14 bases between them. Per the germline V gene, CDR1 is SGHTS and CDR2 is YDEGEE. This CDR3 is built from 14 residues. In nucleotides, the CDR3 is TGTGCCAGCAGCCCAGGGGTAGGGGCAGAGACCCAGTACTTC. This encodes CASSPGVGAETQYF.

This clone appeared a single time. The V gene is TRBV6-5, the J gene TRBJ2-3; the D gene is possibly TRBD2 (5 bases). There are 14 residues in the CDR3. V was pared by 7 bases and J by 1 base, with 12 bases between. Germline CDR1 is MNHEY and CDR2 is SVGAGI. CDR3 sequence (DNA): TGTGCCAGCAAAAGAGGGTTTGGCACAGATACGCAGTATTTT. Translating it yields CASKRGFGTDTQYF.